A single TCR beta chain is shown here with its context. The antigen remains unidentified. These data originate in a study of persistence of HIV-infected CD4 T cells. About the research overall: Isolated cells were CMV- and HIV-1 Gag-responding CD4+ T cells.

Per germline, CDR1 SGHRS and CDR2 YFSETQ. The CDR3 consists of 14 residues. V lost 0 bases, J lost 1 base, and 7 bases lay in between. An overlapping HIV-1 Gag peptide pool stimulated these cells at roughly 0.97 ug/peptide/mL. Memory cells lacking CD40L and CD69 with high CD45RO were sorted. This was the immunoSEQ version 4 assay in survey mode. Assay used: immunoSEQ multiplex PCR; TCRdb lists only in-frame clones, some missing. The table records about 36,000 clones, 85% to 90% of them present only once. The starting material was cultured CD4+ T cells from PBMCs, obtained from a patient who received antiretroviral therapy. The chain uses TRBV5-1 and TRBJ1-2; no clear D gene. The clonotype originates from an adult with HIV. The donor label of this sample is uncertain. CDR3 sequence (DNA): TGCGCCAGCAGCTTGGGGCAGAATAACTATGGCTACACCTTC. Translating gives CASSLGQNNYGYTF.